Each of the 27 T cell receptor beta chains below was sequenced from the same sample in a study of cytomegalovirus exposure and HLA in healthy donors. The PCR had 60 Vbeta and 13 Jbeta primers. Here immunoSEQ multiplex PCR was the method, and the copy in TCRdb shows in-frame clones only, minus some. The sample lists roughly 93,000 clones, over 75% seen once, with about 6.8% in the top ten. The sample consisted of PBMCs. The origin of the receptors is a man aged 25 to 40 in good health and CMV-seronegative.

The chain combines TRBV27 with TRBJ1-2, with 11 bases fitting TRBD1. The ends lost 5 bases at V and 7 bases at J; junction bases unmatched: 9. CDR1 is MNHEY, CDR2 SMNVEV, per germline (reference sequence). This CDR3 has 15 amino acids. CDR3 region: CASSMGTGGRAGYTF. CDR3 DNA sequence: TGTGCCAGCAGTATGGGGACAGGGGGAAGGGCTGGCTACACCTTC.

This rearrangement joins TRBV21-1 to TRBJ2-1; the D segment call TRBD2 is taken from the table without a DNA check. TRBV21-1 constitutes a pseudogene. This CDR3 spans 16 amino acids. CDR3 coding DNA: TGTGCCAGAAGTTACAAATTGACTCATCCGGGCAATGAGCAGTTCTTC. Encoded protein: CARSYKLTHPGNEQFF.

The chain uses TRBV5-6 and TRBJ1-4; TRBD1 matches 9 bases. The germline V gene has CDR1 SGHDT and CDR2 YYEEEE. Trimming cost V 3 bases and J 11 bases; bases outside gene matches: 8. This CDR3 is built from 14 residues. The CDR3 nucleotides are TGTGCCAGCAGCTCTACGGGACAGGGACCTAAACTGTTTTTT. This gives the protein CASSSTGQGPKLFF.

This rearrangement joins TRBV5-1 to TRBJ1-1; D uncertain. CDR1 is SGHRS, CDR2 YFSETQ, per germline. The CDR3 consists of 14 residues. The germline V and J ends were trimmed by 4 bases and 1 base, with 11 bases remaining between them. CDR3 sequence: CASSQLAGNTEAFF. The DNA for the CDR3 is TGCGCCAGCAGCCAATTGGCGGGGAACACTGAAGCTTTCTTT.

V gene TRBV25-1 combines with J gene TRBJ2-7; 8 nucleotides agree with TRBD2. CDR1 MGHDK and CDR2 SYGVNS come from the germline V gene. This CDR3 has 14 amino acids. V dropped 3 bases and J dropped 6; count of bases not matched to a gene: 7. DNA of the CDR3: TGTGCCAGCAGTGATGCGGGGGGCAGGGCCGAGCAGTACTTC. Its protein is CASSDAGGRAEQYF.

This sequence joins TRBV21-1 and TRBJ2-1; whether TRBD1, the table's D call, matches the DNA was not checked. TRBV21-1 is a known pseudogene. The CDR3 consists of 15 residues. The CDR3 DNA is TGTGCCAGCACCGGGGACAACAAAGATAGCGATGAGCAGTTCTTC. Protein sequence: CASTGDNKDSDEQFF.

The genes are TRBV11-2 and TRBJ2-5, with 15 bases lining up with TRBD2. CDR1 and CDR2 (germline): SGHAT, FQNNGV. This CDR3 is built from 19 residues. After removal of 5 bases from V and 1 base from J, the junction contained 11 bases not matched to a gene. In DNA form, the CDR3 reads TGTGCCAGCAGCCCCCGCGGTGGACTAGCGGGGGGGATCCAAGAGACCCAGTACTTC. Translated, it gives CASSPRGGLAGGIQETQYF.

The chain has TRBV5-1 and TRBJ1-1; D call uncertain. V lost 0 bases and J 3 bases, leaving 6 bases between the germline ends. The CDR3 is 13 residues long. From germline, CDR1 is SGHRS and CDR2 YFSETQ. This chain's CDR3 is CASSLDRDTEAFF. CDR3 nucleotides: TGCGCCAGCAGCTTGGACCGGGACACTGAAGCTTTCTTT.

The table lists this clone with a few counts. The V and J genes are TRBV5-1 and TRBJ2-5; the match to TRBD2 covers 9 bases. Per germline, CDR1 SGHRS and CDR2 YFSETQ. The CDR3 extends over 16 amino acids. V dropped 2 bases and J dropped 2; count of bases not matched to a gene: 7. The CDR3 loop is CASSLVLAGDQETQYF. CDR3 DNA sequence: TGCGCCAGCAGCTTAGTATTAGCGGGGGATCAAGAGACCCAGTACTTC.

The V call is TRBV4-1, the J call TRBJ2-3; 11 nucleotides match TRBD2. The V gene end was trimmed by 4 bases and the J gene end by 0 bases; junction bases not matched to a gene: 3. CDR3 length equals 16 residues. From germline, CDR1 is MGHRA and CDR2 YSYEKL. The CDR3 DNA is TGCGCCAGCAGCCGACTAGCGGGGACTAGCACAGATACGCAGTATTTT. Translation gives CASSRLAGTSTDTQYF.

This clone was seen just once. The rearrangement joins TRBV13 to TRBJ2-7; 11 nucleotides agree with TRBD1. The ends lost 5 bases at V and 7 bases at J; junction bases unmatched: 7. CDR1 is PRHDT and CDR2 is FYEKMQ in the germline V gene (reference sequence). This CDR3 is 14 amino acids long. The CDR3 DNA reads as TGTGCCAGCAGCCCGCCGGGACAGGGGGTAGAGCAGTACTTC. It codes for CASSPPGQGVEQYF.

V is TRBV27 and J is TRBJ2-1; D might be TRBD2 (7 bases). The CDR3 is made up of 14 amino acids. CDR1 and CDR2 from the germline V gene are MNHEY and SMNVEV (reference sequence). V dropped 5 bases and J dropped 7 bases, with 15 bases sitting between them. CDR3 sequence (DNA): TGTGCCAGCAGTAAGGGGGGGGGCCAGAATGAGCAGTTCTTC. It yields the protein CASSKGGGQNEQFF.

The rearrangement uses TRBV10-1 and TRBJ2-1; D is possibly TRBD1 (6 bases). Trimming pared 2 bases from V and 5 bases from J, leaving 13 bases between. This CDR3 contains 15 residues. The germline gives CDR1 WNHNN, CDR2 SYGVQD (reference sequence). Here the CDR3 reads CASSEGDNWNNEQFF. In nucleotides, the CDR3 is TGCGCCAGCAGTGAGGGGGACAACTGGAACAATGAGCAGTTCTTC.

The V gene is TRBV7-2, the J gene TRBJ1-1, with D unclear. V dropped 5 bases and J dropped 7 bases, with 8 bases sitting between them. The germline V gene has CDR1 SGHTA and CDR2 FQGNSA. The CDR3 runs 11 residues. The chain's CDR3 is CASSVQVEAFF. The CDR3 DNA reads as TGTGCCAGCAGCGTTCAGGTTGAAGCTTTCTTT. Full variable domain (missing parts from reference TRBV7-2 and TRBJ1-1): GAGVSQSPSNKVTEKGKDVELRCDPISGHTALYWYRQSLGQGLEFLIYFQGNSAPDKSGLPSDRFSAERTGGSVSTLTIQRTQQEDSAVYLCASSVQVEAFFGQGTRLTVV.

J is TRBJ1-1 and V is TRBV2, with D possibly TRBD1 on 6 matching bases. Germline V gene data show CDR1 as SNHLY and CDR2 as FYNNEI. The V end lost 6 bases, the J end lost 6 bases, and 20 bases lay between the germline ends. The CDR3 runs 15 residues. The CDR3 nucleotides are TGTGCCAGCAGGCCAGAGGTTGGGGGGGGCCCTGAAGCTTTCTTT. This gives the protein CASRPEVGGGPEAFF.

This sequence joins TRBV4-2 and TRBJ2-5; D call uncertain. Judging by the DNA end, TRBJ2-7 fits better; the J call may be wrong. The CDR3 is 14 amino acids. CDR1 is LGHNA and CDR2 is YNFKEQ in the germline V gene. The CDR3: CASSQDLGEYEQYF. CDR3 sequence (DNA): TGTGCCAGCAGCCAAGATCTAGGAGAGTACGAGCAGTACTTC.

CDR3 nucleotides: TGTGCCAGCAGCTTCTTTGCCGCGAATGAAAAACTGTTTTTT. Translated, it gives CASSFFAANEKLFF. The chain uses TRBV5-5 and TRBJ1-4; D gene unclear. Germline CDR1 reads SGHKS; CDR2 reads YYEKEE (reference sequence). The V end lost 2 bases, the J end lost 5 bases, and 10 bases lay between the germline ends. The CDR3 is made up of 14 amino acids.

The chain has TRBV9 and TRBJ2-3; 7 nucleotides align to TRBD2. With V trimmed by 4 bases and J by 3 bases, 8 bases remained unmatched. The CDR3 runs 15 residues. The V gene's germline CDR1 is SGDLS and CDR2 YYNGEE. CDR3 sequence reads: CASSPRLATTDTQYF. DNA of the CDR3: TGTGCCAGCAGCCCCCGACTAGCTACGACAGATACGCAGTATTTT.

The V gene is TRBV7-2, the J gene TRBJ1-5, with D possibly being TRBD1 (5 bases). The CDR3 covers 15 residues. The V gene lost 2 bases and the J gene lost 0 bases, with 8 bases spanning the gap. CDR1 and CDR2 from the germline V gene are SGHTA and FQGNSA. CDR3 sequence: CASSLKGLSNQPQHF. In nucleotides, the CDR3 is TGTGCCAGCAGCTTAAAGGGGCTTAGCAATCAGCCCCAGCATTTT.

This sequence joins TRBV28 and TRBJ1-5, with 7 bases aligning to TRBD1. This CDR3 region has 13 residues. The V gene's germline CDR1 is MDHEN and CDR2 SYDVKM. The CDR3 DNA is TGTGCGAGCTGGTACAGGGGTAACCAGCCCCAGCATTTT. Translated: CASWYRGNQPQHF. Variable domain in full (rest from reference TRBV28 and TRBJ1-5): DVKVTQSSRYLVKRTGEKVFLECVQDMDHENMFWYRQDPGLGLRLIYFSYDVKMKEKGDIPEGYSVSREKKERFSLILESASTNQTSMYLCASWYRGNQPQHFGDGTRLSIL.

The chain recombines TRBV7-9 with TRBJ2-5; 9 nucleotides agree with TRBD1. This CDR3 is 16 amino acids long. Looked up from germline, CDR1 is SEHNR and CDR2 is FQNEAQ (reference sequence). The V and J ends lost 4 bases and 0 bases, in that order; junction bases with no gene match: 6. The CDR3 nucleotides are TGTGCCAGCAGCTCCTCCGGGACAGGGTACCAAGAGACCCAGTACTTC. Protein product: CASSSSGTGYQETQYF. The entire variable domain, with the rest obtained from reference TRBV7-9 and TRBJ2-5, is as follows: DTGVSQNPRHKITKRGQNVTFRCDPISEHNRLYWYRQTLGQGPEFLTYFQNEAQLEKSRLLSDRFSAERPKGSFSTLEIQRTEQGDSAMYLCASSSSGTGYQETQYFGPGTRLLVL.

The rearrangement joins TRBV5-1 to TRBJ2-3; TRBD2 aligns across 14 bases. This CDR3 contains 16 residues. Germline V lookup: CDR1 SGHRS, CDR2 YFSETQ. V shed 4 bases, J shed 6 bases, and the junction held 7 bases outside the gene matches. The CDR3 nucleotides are TGCGCCAGCAGCCTGACTAGCGGGAGGGGTGTGGATACGCAGTATTTT. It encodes CASSLTSGRGVDTQYF.

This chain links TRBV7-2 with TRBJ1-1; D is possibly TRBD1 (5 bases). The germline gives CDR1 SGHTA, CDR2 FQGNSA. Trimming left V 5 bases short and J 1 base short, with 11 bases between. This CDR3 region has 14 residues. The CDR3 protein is CASSVGGRNTEAFF. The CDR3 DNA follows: TGTGCCAGCAGCGTTGGGGGGAGGAACACTGAAGCTTTCTTT.

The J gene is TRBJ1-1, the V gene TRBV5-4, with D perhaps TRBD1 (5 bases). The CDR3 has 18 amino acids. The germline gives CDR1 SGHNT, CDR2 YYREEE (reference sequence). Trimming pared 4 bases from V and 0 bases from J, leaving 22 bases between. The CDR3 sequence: CASSGIVGQGRMNTEAFF. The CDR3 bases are TGTGCCAGCAGCGGAATCGTGGGGCAGGGAAGGATGAACACTGAAGCTTTCTTT.

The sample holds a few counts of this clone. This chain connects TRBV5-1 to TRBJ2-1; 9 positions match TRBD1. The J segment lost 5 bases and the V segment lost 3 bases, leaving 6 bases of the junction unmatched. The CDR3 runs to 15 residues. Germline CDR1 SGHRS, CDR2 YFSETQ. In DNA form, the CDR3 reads TGCGCCAGCAGCTCGGACAGGGGAAAAAACAATGAGCAGTTCTTC. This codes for CASSSDRGKNNEQFF.

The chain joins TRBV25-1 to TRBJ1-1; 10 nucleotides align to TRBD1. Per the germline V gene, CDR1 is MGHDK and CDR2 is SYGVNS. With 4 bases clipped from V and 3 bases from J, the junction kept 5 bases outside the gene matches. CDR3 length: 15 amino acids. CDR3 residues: CASSGDRGPDTEAFF. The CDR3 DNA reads TGTGCCAGCAGTGGCGACAGGGGGCCAGACACTGAAGCTTTCTTT.

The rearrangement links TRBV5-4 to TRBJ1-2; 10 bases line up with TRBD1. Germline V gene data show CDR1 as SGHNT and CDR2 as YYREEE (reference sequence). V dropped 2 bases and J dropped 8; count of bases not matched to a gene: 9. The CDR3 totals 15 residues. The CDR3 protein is CASSLRQGALVGYTF. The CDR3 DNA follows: TGTGCCAGCAGCTTACGACAGGGGGCTTTAGTCGGCTACACCTTC.